The rows below give T cell receptor beta chains drawn from one sample of a study of shared clonotypes between healthy human individuals. The assay was immunoSEQ multiplex PCR, and TCRdb's table has in-frame clones only and misses some. The data hold roughly 2.5 million clones, with around nine tenths observed a single time. Sequencing was performed on naive CD4+ T cells sorted from blood. Every receptor here comes from a young man in good health. CDR3s include the opening cysteine and the closing phenylalanine or tryptophan. The D gene is left open where the match is weak. Size values are once, few and many counts, or a class for expanded clones, and some rows have none.

>.|TRBJ2-4|14|.|TRBV5-1
TGCGCCAGCAGCTTGGTAGGGGAACAAAACATTCAGTACTTC
CASSLVGEQNIQYF
>.|TRBJ2-2|12|.|TRBV19
TGTGCCAGTAGCCCAGGGACCGGGGAGCTGTTTTTT
CASSPGTGELFF
>.|TRBJ1-3|16|.|TRBV10-3
TGTGCCATCAGTGATCCAGGGCGAACCTTTGGAAACACCATATATTTT
CAISDPGRTFGNTIYF
>TRBD1|TRBJ1-4|14|.|TRBV2
TGTGCCAGCAGAGGGGACAGGGCTAATGAAAAACTGTTTTTT
CASRGDRANEKLFF
>TRBD2|TRBJ2-1|18|.|TRBV15
TGTGCCACCAGCAGCCTCCGAGGGACTAGCGGGGGGGTAAATGAGCAGTTCTTC
CATSSLRGTSGGVNEQFF
>.|TRBJ2-5|14|.|TRBV18
TGTGCCAGCTCACGGTCAGAGAACCAAGAGACCCAGTACTTC
CASSRSENQETQYF
>TRBD1|TRBJ2-2|16|.|TRBV19
TGTGCCAGTAGACAACTCCAGGGGGCTCGGACCGGGGAGCTGTTTTTT
CASRQLQGARTGELFF
>.|TRBJ2-5|11|.|TRBV6-5
TGTGCCAGCAGACGAAAAGAGACCCAGTACTTC
CASRRKETQYF
>TRBD1|TRBJ1-2|14|.|TRBV6-1
TGTGCCAGCAGTCAAGGACAGGGTAACTATGGCTACACCTTC
CASSQGQGNYGYTF
>TRBD1|TRBJ2-7|15|.|TRBV2
TGTGCCAGCAGTGAAGGTGGACAGGGGTCCTACGAGCAGTACTTC
CASSEGGQGSYEQYF
>TRBD1|TRBJ1-2|12|.|TRBV6-1
TGTGCCAGCAGCGGACAGGGCTATGGCTACACCTTC
CASSGQGYGYTF
>TRBD2|TRBJ2-3|14|.|TRBV19
TGTGCCAGTAGTTCGAGCGGGGGGGCGGCGACGCAGTATTTT
CASSSSGGAATQYF
>TRBD2|TRBJ2-1|14|.|TRBV6-1
TGTGCCAGCAGTGAAACTAGCGGTTACAATGAGCAGTTCTTC
CASSETSGYNEQFF
>.|TRBJ2-2|13|.|TRBV25-1
TGTGCCAGCAGCAGGGCAGACGGCGGGGAGCTGTTTTTT
CASSRADGGELFF
>.|TRBJ1-6|15|.|TRBV14
TGTGCCAGCAGCAGACACCCGGAGGGGAATTCACCCCTCCACTTT
CASSRHPEGNSPLHF
>TRBD2|TRBJ2-5|17|.|TRBV5-1
TGCGCCAGCAGCTCAAGGACTAGCGGGAGAGGGGGTGAGACCCAGTACTTC
CASSSRTSGRGGETQYF
>TRBD2|TRBJ2-3|14|.|TRBV5-4
TGTGCCAGCAGCTTACAGGCGGGGGGAGATACGCAGTATTTT
CASSLQAGGDTQYF
>.|TRBJ2-1|14|few|TRBV27
TGTGCCAGCAGTTTAGGAGCCAGGGCTAATGAGCAGTTCTTC
CASSLGARANEQFF
>.|TRBJ2-3|16|.|TRBV5-1
TGCGCCAGCAGACCACTAGTTTTTTTTAGCACAGATACGCAGTATTTT
CASRPLVFFSTDTQYF
>TRBD1|TRBJ1-5|15|.|TRBV27
TGTGCCAGCAGTTCTCAGGGGGCCGGCAATCAGCCCCAGCATTTT
CASSSQGAGNQPQHF
>.|TRBJ2-5|14|once|TRBV11-2
TGTGCCAGCAGCTTAAAGGACCGGGAAGAGACCCAGTACTTC
CASSLKDREETQYF
>.|TRBJ1-1|14|.|TRBV19
TGTGCCAGTAGTATATATGAGGGGAACACTGAAGCTTTCTTT
CASSIYEGNTEAFF
>TRBD2|TRBJ2-3|19|.|TRBV19
TGTGCCAGTAGTATGGAGGGACTAGCGGGAGGTTGGAGCACAGATACGCAGTATTTT
CASSMEGLAGGWSTDTQYF
>.|TRBJ2-1|15|.|TRBV27
TGTGCCAGCAGTGAGGTGGGACAAACCTACAATGAGCAGTTCTTC
CASSEVGQTYNEQFF
>.|TRBJ2-7|15|.|TRBV5-1
TGCGCCAGCAGCTTGGTTGGTAGCACTTACTACGAGCAGTACTTC
CASSLVGSTYYEQYF
>.|TRBJ1-2|15|.|TRBV25-1
TGTGCCAGCAGTGTGGACACCGTCTCCTTGGGTGGCTACACCTTC
CASSVDTVSLGGYTF
>.|TRBJ1-2|15|.|TRBV5-4
TGTGCCAGCAGCTTTCCCGGGGGCGTGGACTATGGCTACACCTTC
CASSFPGGVDYGYTF
>TRBD1|TRBJ2-5|14|.|TRBV19
TGTGCCAGTAGTCCGACAGGGGGCGAGGAGACCCAGTACTTC
CASSPTGGEETQYF
>.|TRBJ2-7|16|.|TRBV19
TGTGCCAGTAGTCGGAGCTCAGGGGAATACACCTACGAGCAGTACTTC
CASSRSSGEYTYEQYF
>TRBD1|TRBJ1-2|16|.|TRBV6-6
TGTGCCAGCAGTTCCACAGGGGGCGCGGAGGTTTATGGCTACACCTTC
CASSSTGGAEVYGYTF
>TRBD1|TRBJ2-3|17|.|TRBV9
TGTGCCAGCAGCGTAGCGGTAGTACAGGGGGCGTCAGATACGCAGTATTTT
CASSVAVVQGASDTQYF
>TRBD2|TRBJ2-1|15|.|TRBV5-4
TGTGCCAGCAGCCTGGGACTAGCGGCCCCCAATGAGCAGTTCTTC
CASSLGLAAPNEQFF
>.|TRBJ2-3|16|once|TRBV5-1
TGCGCCAGCAGCTTGGCCGTACTAGAGGGCACAGATACGCAGTATTTT
CASSLAVLEGTDTQYF
>TRBD1|TRBJ2-7|15|.|TRBV5-5
TGTGCCAGCAGCCGGGGACAGGGGAGCTCCTACGAGCAGTACTTC
CASSRGQGSSYEQYF
>.|TRBJ2-3|18|.|TRBV13
TGTGCCAGCAGCCAGGAGAGAGGGACGGCGAATTACACAGATACGCAGTATTTT
CASSQERGTANYTDTQYF
>.|TRBJ1-1|14|once|TRBV19
TGTGCCAGTAGTATAGATAACACTAACACTGAAGCTTTCTTT
CASSIDNTNTEAFF
>TRBD2|TRBJ2-1|17|.|TRBV28
TGTGCCAGCAGTCCTACTAGCGGGGGCCTCTCCTACAATGAGCAGTTCTTC
CASSPTSGGLSYNEQFF
>.|TRBJ1-3|19|.|TRBV5-6
TGTGCCAGCAGCTCGGGAAAATCAGGGAGTAGATTCTCTGGAAACACCATATATTTT
CASSSGKSGSRFSGNTIYF
>.|TRBJ1-4|14|.|TRBV11-2
TGTGCCAGCAACCTAGGGTGGCGGGATGAAAAACTGTTTTTT
CASNLGWRDEKLFF
>TRBD2|TRBJ2-3|17|.|TRBV10-3
TGTGCCATCAGTGAGTCGGCTAGCGGGAGGGTCTCAGATACGCAGTATTTT
CAISESASGRVSDTQYF
>.|TRBJ2-1|15|.|TRBV6-5
TGTGCCAGCAGATTCAACTTTGAGGCAAAGGATGAGCAGTTCTTC
CASRFNFEAKDEQFF
>TRBD2|TRBJ2-1|17|.|TRBV7-2
TGTGCCAGCAGCTTACGGGTTAGCGGGAGGGATTACAATGAGCAGTTCTTC
CASSLRVSGRDYNEQFF
>.|TRBJ2-7|11|.|TRBV6-1
TGTGCCAGCAGTTACCCTCCCGAGCAGTACTTC
CASSYPPEQYF
>.|TRBJ2-1|17|.|TRBV6-1
TGTGCCAGCAGTGAAGCATCGAAGATAAGCTCCTACAATGAGCAGTTCTTC
CASSEASKISSYNEQFF
>TRBD2|TRBJ2-5|15|.|TRBV28
TGTGCCAGCACCTATGGAGCGGGAGGGTCAGAGACCCAGTACTTC
CASTYGAGGSETQYF
>.|TRBJ1-4|14|.|TRBV28
TGTGCCAGCAGTTTGTACACCGGGGGTGAAAAACTGTTTTTT
CASSLYTGGEKLFF
>TRBD2|TRBJ2-7|13|.|TRBV5-1
TGCGCCAGCAGCTCTGGTGGGGGGGGCGAGCAGTACTTC
CASSSGGGGEQYF
>TRBD1|TRBJ2-7|18|.|TRBV13
TGTGCCAGCAGCTTAATGGGCATGCGGACAGGCGTTAGGTACGAGCAGTACTTC
CASSLMGMRTGVRYEQYF
>TRBD1|TRBJ2-1|15|.|TRBV2
TGTGCCAGCAGTGAAGCGCAACAGGGGTACAATGAGCAGTTCTTC
CASSEAQQGYNEQFF
>.|TRBJ1-1|18|.|TRBV19
TGTGCCAGTAGTACCCCCAGGCTCAGAGAAAAGACGAAGATTAAAGCTTTCTTT
CASSTPRLREKTKIKAFF
>.|TRBJ1-2|15|.|TRBV7-8
TGTGCCAGCAGCTTAAAGGGGGAACCTGTCTATGGCTACACCTTC
CASSLKGEPVYGYTF
>.|TRBJ2-3|14|.|TRBV9
TGTGCCAGCAGCGTCTCTCCGGGCACAGATACGCAGTATTTT
CASSVSPGTDTQYF
>TRBD1|TRBJ2-7|15|.|TRBV19
TGTGCCAGTAGTAGCCTGGGACAGGGGGCGCGGGAGCAGTACTTC
CASSSLGQGAREQYF
>TRBD2|TRBJ2-5|17|.|TRBV4-2
TGTGCCAGCAGCCAAGACGTGATAGCGGGGGGGCAAGAGACCCAGTACTTC
CASSQDVIAGGQETQYF